These 5 T cell receptor beta chains were all obtained from the same sample, sequenced in a study of OX40 agonist ivuxolimab in advanced cancers. Measured with immunoSEQ multiplex PCR; TCRdb has only the in-frame clones, and not every one. The table includes about 77,000 clones, approximately 82% detected once. This material consisted of CD4+ or CD8+ T cells sorted from blood, taken in a trial of the OX40 agonist ivuxolimab. These receptors were collected from an adult with an advanced solid tumor such as melanoma, head and neck, liver or kidney cancer.

The chain recombines TRBV5-6 with TRBJ2-3; weak D call: TRBD2 (6 bases). The V end lost 1 base, the J end lost 1 base, and 16 bases lay between the germline ends. This CDR3 has 17 amino acids. CDR1 and CDR2 (germline): SGHDT, YYEEEE. The CDR3 nucleotides read TGTGCCAGCAGCTTGTTAGGCGGCGGAGGGGGCACAGATACGCAGTATTTT. It encodes CASSLLGGGGGTDTQYF.

This chain connects TRBV19 to TRBJ2-7; possible D gene TRBD1, 5 bases. Trimming stripped 4 bases from V and 0 bases from J, with 13 bases between. This CDR3 has 15 amino acids. CDR1 and CDR2 (germline): LNHDA, SQIVND (reference sequence). As DNA, the CDR3 is TGTGCCAGTAGTACCGACAGTGCGAGCTCCTACGAGCAGTACTTC. It specifies CASSTDSASSYEQYF.

The rearrangement uses TRBV6-4 and TRBJ2-7, with 7 bases matching TRBD1. V trimming: 8 bases; J trimming: 3 bases; junction bases outside the gene matches: 7. The CDR3 is made up of 13 amino acids. The V gene's germline CDR1 is MRHNA and CDR2 SNTAGT. The CDR3: CASYRDSYYEQYF. CDR3 nucleotide sequence: TGTGCCAGCTACCGGGACAGTTACTACGAGCAGTACTTC.

This clone was detected only a few times. The rearrangement uses TRBV10-3 and TRBJ1-5, with D tentatively TRBD1 (5 bases). Between the trimmed V and J ends, which lost 2 bases and 6 bases, there was a span of 11 bases. Per the germline V gene, CDR1 is ENHRY and CDR2 is SYGVKD. The CDR3 runs 14 residues. This chain's CDR3 is CAISEGQAGQPQHF. Written as DNA, the CDR3 is TGTGCCATCAGTGAGGGACAAGCGGGTCAGCCCCAGCATTTT.

The chain recombines TRBV5-1 with TRBJ1-2; 9 nucleotides match TRBD1. From germline, CDR1 is SGHRS and CDR2 YFSETQ. The CDR3 spans 14 residues. Germline trimming cut 2 bases from V and 6 bases from J; bases unmatched to any gene: 5. The CDR3 nucleotides are TGCGCCAGCAGCTTAGGCACAGGGGGCGATGGCTACACCTTC. It yields the protein CASSLGTGGDGYTF.